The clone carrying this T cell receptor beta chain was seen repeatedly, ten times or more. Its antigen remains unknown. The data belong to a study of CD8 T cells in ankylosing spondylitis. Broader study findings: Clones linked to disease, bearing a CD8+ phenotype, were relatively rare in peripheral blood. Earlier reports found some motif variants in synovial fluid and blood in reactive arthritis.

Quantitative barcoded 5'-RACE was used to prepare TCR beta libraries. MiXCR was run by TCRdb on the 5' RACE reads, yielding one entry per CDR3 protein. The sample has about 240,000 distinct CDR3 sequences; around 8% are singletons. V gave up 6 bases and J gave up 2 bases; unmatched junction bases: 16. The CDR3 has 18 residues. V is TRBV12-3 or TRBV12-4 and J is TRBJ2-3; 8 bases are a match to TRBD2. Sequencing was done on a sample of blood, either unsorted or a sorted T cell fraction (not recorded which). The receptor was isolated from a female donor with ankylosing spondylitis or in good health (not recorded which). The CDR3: CASSPGGGPGAFTDTQYF. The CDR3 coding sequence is TGTGCCAGCAGCCCCGGGGGGGGCCCCGGGGCTTTCACAGATACGCAGTATTTT.